This TCR beta chain was sequenced for a study of cytomegalovirus exposure and HLA in healthy donors. This clone has a single count. Its antigen is unidentified. Trimming removed 8 bases from V and 10 bases from J, with 16 bases in between. In germline, CDR1 is SGHTA, CDR2 FQGTGA. The CDR3 extends over 12 amino acids. Whole-study findings and limits: No immune exposure information besides CMV serostatus was available.

This PCR relied on a set of 60 Vbeta primers and 13 Jbeta primers. The method was immunoSEQ multiplex PCR; TCRdb's version includes in-frame clones alone and lacks a portion of them. The repertoire holds fewer than 300,000 clones, with about nine tenths as singletons. The receptor was isolated from a middle-aged man in good health and CMV-seropositive. This rearrangement joins TRBV7-3 to TRBJ2-3; TRBD1 might be the D (6 bases). The specimen was PBMCs. The chain's CDR3 is CASGDRHGAQYF. CDR3 nucleotide sequence: TGTGCCAGCGGAGACAGGCACGGGGCGCAGTATTTT. The variable domain in full, completed from reference TRBV7-3 and TRBJ2-3, reads GAGVSQTPSNKVTEKGKYVELRCDPISGHTALYWYRQSLGQGPEFLIYFQGTGAADDSGLPNDRFFAVRPEGSVSTLKIQRTERGDSAVYLCASGDRHGAQYFGPGTRLTVL.